Below are 18 T cell receptor beta chains sequenced from a single sample in a study of shared clonotypes between healthy human individuals. Libraries were prepared by immunoSEQ multiplex PCR; TCRdb keeps only in-frame clonotypes and omits some of them. This sample yields roughly 2 million clones, of which approximately 94% are seen a single time; around 0.13% belongs to the top ten. The sequenced sample was naive CD4+ T cells sorted from blood. Subset specified: CD45RA+ positively selected. Receptor source: a man between 18 and 29 years old in good health.

This sequence joins TRBV10-2 and TRBJ1-3, with 8 bases identical to TRBD1. CDR3 length: 17 amino acids. The germline gives CDR1 WSHSY, CDR2 SAAADI. J lost 0 bases, V lost 2 bases, and 6 bases had no gene match. CDR3 sequence (DNA): TGCGCCAGCAGTGAGGCCACAGGGGGGAACTCTGGAAACACCATATATTTT. Translated, it gives CASSEATGGNSGNTIYF.

The gene calls are TRBV4-1 and TRBJ1-1, with TRBD1 matching 7 bases. Germline loops: CDR1 MGHRA, CDR2 YSYEKL. V lost 4 bases and J lost 0; bases outside the gene matches: 8. This CDR3 spans 16 amino acids. CDR3 bases: TGCGCCAGCAGCCCCGCCGACAGGGCGATGAACACTGAAGCTTTCTTT. Protein: CASSPADRAMNTEAFF.

The CDR3 is CASSFSGAETQYF. As DNA, the CDR3 is TGTGCCAGCAGTTTTTCTGGTGCGGAGACCCAGTACTTC. This chain links TRBV27 with TRBJ2-5, with D unresolved. The V end lost 3 bases, the J end lost 5 bases, and 10 bases lay between the germline ends. Germline CDR1 and CDR2: MNHEY and SMNVEV (reference sequence). The CDR3 sequence is 13 residues long.

This rearrangement joins TRBV6-5 to TRBJ1-4; TRBD1 is a possible D gene (6 bases). The CDR3 spans 16 residues. Germline V gene lookup returns CDR1 MNHEY and CDR2 SVGAGI. The V end lost 2 bases, the J end lost 4 bases, and 14 bases lay between the germline ends. The CDR3 DNA reads TGTGCCAGCAGTTACCCGACGGCAGGGGATAATGAAAAACTGTTTTTT. This translates into CASSYPTAGDNEKLFF.

The V call is TRBV7-2, the J call TRBJ2-5; D is unresolved. Germline lookup yields CDR1 SGHTA and CDR2 FQGNSA. V lost 4 bases, J lost 1 base, and 16 bases lay in between. This CDR3 comprises 16 residues. CDR3: CASSSADPATQETQYF. The DNA for the CDR3 is TGTGCCAGCAGCTCCGCCGACCCGGCTACCCAAGAGACCCAGTACTTC.

The rearrangement uses TRBV7-9 and TRBJ2-2; TRBD2 aligns across 7 bases. Germline lookup yields CDR1 SEHNR and CDR2 FQNEAQ (reference sequence). The J segment lost 3 bases and the V segment lost 3 bases, leaving 7 bases of the junction unmatched. The CDR3 extends over 16 amino acids. The CDR3 loop is CASSFRLAGDTGELFF. Written as DNA, the CDR3 is TGTGCCAGCAGCTTCAGACTAGCAGGAGACACCGGGGAGCTGTTTTTT.

This chain joins TRBV7-9 and TRBJ1-3; D is undetermined. The CDR3 sequence is 11 residues long. V was clipped by 5 bases and J by 6 bases, with 5 bases between them. Germline values: CDR1 SEHNR, CDR2 FQNEAQ (reference sequence). The DNA of the CDR3 is TGTGCCAGCAGCCATGAAAACACCATATATTTT. Translation: CASSHENTIYF.

This clone occurred once. The chain couples TRBV10-3 to TRBJ1-2; TRBD1 is a possible D gene (6 bases). The CDR3 sequence is 16 residues long. Germline V gives CDR1 ENHRY, CDR2 SYGVKD. The V end lost 10 bases, the J end lost 3 bases, and 24 bases lay between the germline ends. CDR3 sequence: CATQTLGGRLDYGYTF. The CDR3 DNA follows: TGTGCCACCCAGACACTCGGGGGGCGTCTCGACTATGGCTACACCTTC.

The chain joins TRBV5-1 to TRBJ2-7; a weak D match, TRBD2 (6 bases). CDR1 and CDR2 from the germline V gene are SGHRS and YFSETQ. Trimming left V 2 bases short and J 0 bases short, with 12 bases between. This CDR3 has 15 amino acids. Here the CDR3 DNA reads TGCGCCAGCAGCTTTCGGGAGAGCACCTCCTACGAGCAGTACTTC. The encoded protein is CASSFRESTSYEQYF.

CDR3 nucleotides: TGTGCCAGCAGTACTACCTACGAGCAGTACTTC. It is translated as CASSTTYEQYF. The V and J genes are TRBV2 and TRBJ2-7, with no clear D. CDR1 SNHLY and CDR2 FYNNEI come from the germline V gene. Trimming shortened V by 5 bases and J by 2 bases, and 4 bases separated the two germline ends. CDR3 length: 11 amino acids. Filled out from reference TRBV2 and TRBJ2-7, the complete variable domain reads EPEVTQTPSHQVTQMGQEVILRCVPISNHLYFYWYRQILGQKVEFLVSFYNNEISEKSEIFDDQFSVERPDGSNFTLKIRSTKLEDSAMYFCASSTTYEQYFGPGTRLTVT.

This clone was detected only a few times. The genes are TRBV30 and TRBJ1-3; D is unresolved. Germline assignment: CDR1 GTSNPN and CDR2 SVGIG (reference sequence). The CDR3 is 15 residues long. The V end was cut by 0 bases, the J end by 0 bases, with 9 bases between. This CDR3 is CAWSVRPNSGNTIYF. CDR3 DNA sequence: TGTGCCTGGAGTGTCAGGCCAAACTCTGGAAACACCATATATTTT. The variable domain in full, with the rest retrieved from reference TRBV30 and TRBJ1-3, is SQTIHQWPATLVQPVGSPLSLECTVEGTSNPNLYWYRQAAGRGLQLLFYSVGIGQISSEVPQNLSASRPQDRQFILSSKKLLLSDSGFYLCAWSVRPNSGNTIYFGEGSWLTVV.

The chain uses TRBV28 and TRBJ1-5, with D possibly matching TRBD1 (5 bases). Germline loops: CDR1 MDHEN, CDR2 SYDVKM. V lost 6 bases and J lost 2, with 11 bases in between. The CDR3 is 14 amino acids. The CDR3 DNA reads TGTGCCAGCAGCCGCGGGGGTGGCAATCAGCCCCAGCATTTT. This translates into CASSRGGGNQPQHF.

J is TRBJ1-2 and V is TRBV7-2; 9 bases line up with TRBD1. CDR3 length: 14 amino acids. Germline V gene lookup returns CDR1 SGHTA and CDR2 FQGNSA. V gave up 5 bases and J gave up 7 bases; unmatched junction bases: 8. The CDR3 sequence is CASSTHRGQVGYTF. The CDR3 DNA follows: TGTGCCAGCAGCACGCACAGGGGGCAGGTTGGCTACACCTTC.

This chain links TRBV4-1 with TRBJ2-7, with D possibly called TRBD1 or TRBD2 (5 bases each). This CDR3 has 15 residues. Trimming removed 1 base at V and 2 bases at J, with 12 bases between. CDR1 is MGHRA, CDR2 YSYEKL, per germline. CDR3 DNA sequence: TGCGCCAGCAGCCAAGGCGAACGGGGCCCCTACGAGCAGTACTTC. It specifies CASSQGERGPYEQYF.

In this sample, this clone turned up once. The J gene is TRBJ2-5, the V gene TRBV11-3, with no clear D. Germline lookup yields CDR1 SGHNT and CDR2 YENEEA. CDR3 length: 15 residues. V lost 3 bases and J 2 bases, leaving 13 bases between the germline ends. The CDR3 DNA sequence: TGTGCCAGCAGCTTGGGCAGATTCGGGCAAGAGACCCAGTACTTC. It translates to CASSLGRFGQETQYF.

The genes are TRBV18 and TRBJ1-6; 8 positions match TRBD1. CDR1 and CDR2 from the germline V gene are KGHSH and LQKENI. The CDR3 has 17 residues. Trimming cost V 4 bases and J 0 bases; bases outside gene matches: 5. The CDR3, as DNA: TGTGCCAGCTCACTCTCCGGGACAGGCTCCTATAATTCACCCCTCCACTTT. Translated, it gives CASSLSGTGSYNSPLHF.

The chain joins TRBV5-1 to TRBJ2-7; 9 nucleotides align to TRBD1. Germline-derived CDR1 and CDR2 are SGHRS and YFSETQ. The J segment lost 3 bases and the V segment lost 1 base, leaving 11 bases of the junction unmatched. CDR3 length: 17 amino acids. CDR3 nucleotides: TGCGCCAGCAGCTTGAGAGCCGGGACAGGGTCGAACTACGAGCAGTACTTC. Translated, it gives CASSLRAGTGSNYEQYF.

The rearrangement joins TRBV10-3 to TRBJ1-2; D is ambiguous. The CDR3 contains 15 residues. V was pared by 4 bases and J by 0 bases, with 12 bases between. CDR1 is ENHRY and CDR2 is SYGVKD in the germline V gene. CDR3 loop: CAISGGSPSNYGYTF. The DNA for the CDR3 is TGTGCCATCAGTGGAGGCAGCCCTTCTAACTATGGCTACACCTTC.